This entry features one T cell receptor beta chain sequence. These data are taken from a study of T cell changes during pregnancy in multiple sclerosis. The CDR3 sequence is 14 residues long. Trimming took off 1 base at V and 4 bases at J, with 8 bases between the two ends. CDR1 and CDR2 from the germline V gene are MGHRA and YSYEKL. Assay used: immunoSEQ multiplex PCR; TCRdb lists only in-frame clones, some missing. The sample records roughly 18,000 clones, 88% being singletons. The specimen was CD8+ T cells from peripheral blood mononuclear cells, collected after pregnancy. This sequence originates from a female donor in good health, enrolled as a control in a pregnancy study. The rearrangement joins TRBV4-1 to TRBJ1-5, with D unclear. The CDR3 sequence is CASSQVRGNQPQHF. The CDR3 DNA is TGCGCCAGCAGCCAAGTCCGGGGTAATCAGCCCCAGCATTTT.